This T cell receptor beta chain was found in a study of monozygotic twins with inflammatory bowel disease. Study-level results: The results supported no single strong signal or clonotype associated with IBD. IBD patients share fewer clonotypes with other people than healthy twins do, especially with disease activity.

The CDR3 totals 16 residues. Notes on this clonotype: Its antigen remains unknown.

Researchers isolated total RNA from whole blood without sorting T cells. From its re-call of the 5' RACE reads, TCRdb lists each CDR3 protein once, without DNA. This sample carries fewer than 450,000 distinct CDR3 sequences, with just over 2.5% going to the ten biggest clones. Sequenced: blood. The source is a human donor with ulcerative colitis or Crohn's disease, or a healthy co-twin of an affected twin (not recorded which). The chain combines TRBV12-3 or TRBV12-4 with TRBJ2-2; without DNA, the TCRdb call of TRBD1 cannot be checked. The CDR3 sequence is CASRSSGTGRTGELFF.